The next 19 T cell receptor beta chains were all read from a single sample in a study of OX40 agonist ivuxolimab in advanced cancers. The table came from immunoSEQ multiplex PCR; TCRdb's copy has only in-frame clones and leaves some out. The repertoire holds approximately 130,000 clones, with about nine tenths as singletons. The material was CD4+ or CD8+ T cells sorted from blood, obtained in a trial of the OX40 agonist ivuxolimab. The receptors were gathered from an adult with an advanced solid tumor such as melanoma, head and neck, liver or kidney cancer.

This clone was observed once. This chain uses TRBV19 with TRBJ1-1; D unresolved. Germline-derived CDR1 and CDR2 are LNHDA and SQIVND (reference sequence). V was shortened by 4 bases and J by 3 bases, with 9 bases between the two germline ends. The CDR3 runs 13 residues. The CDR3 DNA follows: TGTGCCAGTAGTAGCCGCCGGTACACTGAAGCTTTCTTT. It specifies CASSSRRYTEAFF.

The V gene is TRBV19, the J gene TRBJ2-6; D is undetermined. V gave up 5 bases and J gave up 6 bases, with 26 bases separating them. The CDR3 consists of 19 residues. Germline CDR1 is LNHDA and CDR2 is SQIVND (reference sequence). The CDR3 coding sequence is TGTGCCAGTAGTTCCCCACCCGTTTCCTGGTACAGAAAGGCCAACGTCCTGACTTTC. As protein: CASSSPPVSWYRKANVLTF.

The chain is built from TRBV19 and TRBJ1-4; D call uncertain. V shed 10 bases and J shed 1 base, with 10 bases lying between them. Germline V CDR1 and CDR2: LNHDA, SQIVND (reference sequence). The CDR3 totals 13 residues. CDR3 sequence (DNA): TGTGCCACCCAGGAGGTAACTAATGAAAAACTGTTTTTT. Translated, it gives CATQEVTNEKLFF. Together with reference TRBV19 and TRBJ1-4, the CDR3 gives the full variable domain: DGGITQSPKYLFRKEGQNVTLSCEQNLNHDAMYWYRQDPGQGLRLIYYSQIVNDFQKGDIAEGYSVSREKKESFPLTVTSAQKNPTAFYLCATQEVTNEKLFFGSGTQLSVL.

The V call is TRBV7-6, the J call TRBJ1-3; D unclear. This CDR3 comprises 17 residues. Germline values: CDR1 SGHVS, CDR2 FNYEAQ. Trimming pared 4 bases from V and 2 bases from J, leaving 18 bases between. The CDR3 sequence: CASSSLYGLPTGNTIYF. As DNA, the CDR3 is TGTGCCAGCAGCTCTCTATACGGCCTTCCAACTGGAAACACCATATATTTT. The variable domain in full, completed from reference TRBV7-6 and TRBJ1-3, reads GAGVSQSPRYKVTKRGQDVALRCDPISGHVSLYWYRQALGQGPEFLTYFNYEAQQDKSGLPNDRFSAERPEGSISTLTIQRTEQRDSAMYRCASSSLYGLPTGNTIYFGEGSWLTVV.

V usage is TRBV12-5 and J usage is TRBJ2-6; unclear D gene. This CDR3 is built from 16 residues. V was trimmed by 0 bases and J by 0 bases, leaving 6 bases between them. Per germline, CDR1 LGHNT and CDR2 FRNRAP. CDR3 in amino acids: CASGLVQSSGANVLTF. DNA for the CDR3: TGTGCTAGTGGTTTGGTACAGAGCTCTGGGGCCAACGTCCTGACTTTC. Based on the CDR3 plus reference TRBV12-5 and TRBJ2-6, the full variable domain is DARVTQTPRHKVTEMGQEVTMRCQPILGHNTVFWYRQTMMQGLELLAYFRNRAPLDDSGMPKDRFSAEMPDATLATLKIQPSEPRDSAVYFCASGLVQSSGANVLTFGAGSRLTVL.

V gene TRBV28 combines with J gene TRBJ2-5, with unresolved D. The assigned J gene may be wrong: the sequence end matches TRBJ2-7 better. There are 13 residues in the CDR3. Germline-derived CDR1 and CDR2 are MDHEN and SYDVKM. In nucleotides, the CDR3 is TGTGCCAGCAGTTTATTTGGGGACTACGAGCAGTACTTC. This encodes CASSLFGDYEQYF.

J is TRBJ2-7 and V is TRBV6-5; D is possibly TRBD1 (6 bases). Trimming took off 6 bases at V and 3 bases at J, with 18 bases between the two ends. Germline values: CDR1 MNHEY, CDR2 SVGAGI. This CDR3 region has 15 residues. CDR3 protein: CASRLNRDTLYEQYF. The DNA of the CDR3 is TGTGCCAGCAGACTCAACCGGGACACCCTCTACGAGCAGTACTTC.

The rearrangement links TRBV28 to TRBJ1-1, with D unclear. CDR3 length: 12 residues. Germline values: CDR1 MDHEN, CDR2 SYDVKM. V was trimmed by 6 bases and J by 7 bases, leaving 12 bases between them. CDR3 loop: CASSTGRFEAFF. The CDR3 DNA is TGTGCCAGCAGCACTGGACGGTTTGAAGCTTTCTTT.

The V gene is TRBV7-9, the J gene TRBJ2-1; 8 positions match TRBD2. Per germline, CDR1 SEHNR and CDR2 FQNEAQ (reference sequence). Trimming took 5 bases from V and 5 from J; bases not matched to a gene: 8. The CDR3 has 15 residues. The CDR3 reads CASSQRAGANNEQFF. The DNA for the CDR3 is TGTGCCAGCAGCCAGAGAGCGGGGGCTAACAATGAGCAGTTCTTC. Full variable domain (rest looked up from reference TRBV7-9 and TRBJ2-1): DTGVSQNPRHKITKRGQNVTFRCDPISEHNRLYWYRQTLGQGPEFLTYFQNEAQLEKSRLLSDRFSAERPKGSFSTLEIQRTEQGDSAMYLCASSQRAGANNEQFFGPGTRLTVL.

This CDR3 is CASSPGDYTDTQYF. For the CDR3, the DNA is TGTGCCAGCAGCCCGGGGGACTACACAGATACGCAGTATTTT. V and J are TRBV11-3 and TRBJ2-3; 7 bases map to TRBD2. The CDR3 has 14 residues. Looked up from germline, CDR1 is SGHNT and CDR2 is YENEEA. Unmatched junction bases numbered 4, after V lost 5 bases and J lost 2 bases.

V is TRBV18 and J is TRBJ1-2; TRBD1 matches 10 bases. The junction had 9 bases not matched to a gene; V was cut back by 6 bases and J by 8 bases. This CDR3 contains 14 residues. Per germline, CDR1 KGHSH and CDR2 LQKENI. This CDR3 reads CASSRQGADGGYTF. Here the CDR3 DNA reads TGTGCCAGCTCGCGACAGGGGGCCGACGGGGGCTACACCTTC.

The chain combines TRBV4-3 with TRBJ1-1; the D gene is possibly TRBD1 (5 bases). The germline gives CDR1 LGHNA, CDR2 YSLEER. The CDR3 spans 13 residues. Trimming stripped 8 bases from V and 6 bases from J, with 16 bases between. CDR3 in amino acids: CASSESGTPEAFF. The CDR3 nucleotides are TGCGCCAGCTCTGAATCCGGGACCCCTGAAGCTTTCTTT.

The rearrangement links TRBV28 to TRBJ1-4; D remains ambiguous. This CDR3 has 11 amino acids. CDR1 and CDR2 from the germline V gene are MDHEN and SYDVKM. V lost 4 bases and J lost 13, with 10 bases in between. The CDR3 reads CASSSPGRLFF. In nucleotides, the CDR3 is TGTGCCAGCAGTTCCCCCGGGAGACTGTTTTTT.

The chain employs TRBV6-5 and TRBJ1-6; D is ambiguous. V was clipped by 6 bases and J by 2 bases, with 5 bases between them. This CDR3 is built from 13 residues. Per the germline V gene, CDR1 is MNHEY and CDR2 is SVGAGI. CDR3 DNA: TGTGCCAGCAGGGAAACCTATAATTCACCCCTCCACTTT. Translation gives CASRETYNSPLHF.

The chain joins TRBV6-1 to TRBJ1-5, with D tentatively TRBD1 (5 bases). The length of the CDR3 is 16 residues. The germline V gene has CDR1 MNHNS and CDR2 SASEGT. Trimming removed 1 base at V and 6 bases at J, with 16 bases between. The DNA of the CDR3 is TGTGCCAGCAGTGAAGGGACACCCTGGGACGGTCAGCCCCAGCATTTT. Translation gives CASSEGTPWDGQPQHF.

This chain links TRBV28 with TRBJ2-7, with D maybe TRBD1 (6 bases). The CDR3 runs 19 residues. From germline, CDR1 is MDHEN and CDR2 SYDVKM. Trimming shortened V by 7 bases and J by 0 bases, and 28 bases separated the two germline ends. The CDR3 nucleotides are TGTGCCAGCAATCCGGTCGACGTTGGACAGATTGAAAACTCCTACGAGCAGTACTTC. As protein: CASNPVDVGQIENSYEQYF.

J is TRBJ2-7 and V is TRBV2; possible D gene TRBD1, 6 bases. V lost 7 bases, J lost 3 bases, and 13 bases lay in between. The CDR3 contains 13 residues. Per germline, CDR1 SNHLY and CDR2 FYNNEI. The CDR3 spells CASTSPGDYEQYF. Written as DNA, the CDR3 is TGTGCCAGCACCTCGCCAGGGGACTACGAGCAGTACTTC.

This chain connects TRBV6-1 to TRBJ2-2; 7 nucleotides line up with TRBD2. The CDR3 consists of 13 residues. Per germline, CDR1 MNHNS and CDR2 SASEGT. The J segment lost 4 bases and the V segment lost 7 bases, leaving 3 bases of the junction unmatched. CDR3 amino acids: CASKASGTGELFF. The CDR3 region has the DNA TGTGCCAGCAAAGCTAGCGGCACCGGGGAGCTGTTTTTT.

The DNA of the CDR3 is TGTGCCAGCACCCGGACTAGCGGGATTAATTATGAGCAGTTCTTC. This codes for CASTRTSGINYEQFF. The rearrangement joins TRBV7-9 to TRBJ2-1, with 12 bases that match TRBD2. With V trimmed by 7 bases and J by 8 bases, 9 bases remained unmatched. CDR3 length: 15 residues. The germline V gene has CDR1 SEHNR and CDR2 FQNEAQ (reference sequence).